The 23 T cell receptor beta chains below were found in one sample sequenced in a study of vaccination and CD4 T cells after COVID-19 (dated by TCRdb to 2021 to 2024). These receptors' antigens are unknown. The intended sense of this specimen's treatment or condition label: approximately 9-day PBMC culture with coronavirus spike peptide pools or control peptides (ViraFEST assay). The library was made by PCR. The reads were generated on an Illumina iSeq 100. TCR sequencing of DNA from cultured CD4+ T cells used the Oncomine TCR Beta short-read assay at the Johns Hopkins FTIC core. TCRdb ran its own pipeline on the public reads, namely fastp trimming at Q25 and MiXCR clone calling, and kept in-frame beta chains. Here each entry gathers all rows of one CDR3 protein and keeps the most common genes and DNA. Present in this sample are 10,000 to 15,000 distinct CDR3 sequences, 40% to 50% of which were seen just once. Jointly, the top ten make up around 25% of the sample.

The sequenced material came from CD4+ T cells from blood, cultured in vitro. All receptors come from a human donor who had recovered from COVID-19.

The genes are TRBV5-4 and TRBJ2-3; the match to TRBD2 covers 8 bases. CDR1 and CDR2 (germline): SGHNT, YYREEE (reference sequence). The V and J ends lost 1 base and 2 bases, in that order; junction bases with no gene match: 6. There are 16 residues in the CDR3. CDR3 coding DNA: TGTGCCAGCAGCTTGCGGGTTAGCGGGGACACAGATACGCAGTATTTT. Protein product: CASSLRVSGDTDTQYF.

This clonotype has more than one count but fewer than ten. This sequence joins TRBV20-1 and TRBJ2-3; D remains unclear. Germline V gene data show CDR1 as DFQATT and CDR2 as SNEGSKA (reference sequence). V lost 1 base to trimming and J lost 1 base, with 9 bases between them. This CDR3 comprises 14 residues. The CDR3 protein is CSARGYAGTDTQYF. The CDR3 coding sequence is TGCAGTGCTAGAGGCTACGCGGGCACAGATACGCAGTATTTT.

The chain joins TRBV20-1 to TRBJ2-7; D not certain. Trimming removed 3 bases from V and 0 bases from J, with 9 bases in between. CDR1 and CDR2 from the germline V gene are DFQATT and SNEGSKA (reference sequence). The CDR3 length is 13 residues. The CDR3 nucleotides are TGCAGTGCTAGTGGTCCTGTCTCCTACGAGCAGTACTTC. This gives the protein CSASGPVSYEQYF.

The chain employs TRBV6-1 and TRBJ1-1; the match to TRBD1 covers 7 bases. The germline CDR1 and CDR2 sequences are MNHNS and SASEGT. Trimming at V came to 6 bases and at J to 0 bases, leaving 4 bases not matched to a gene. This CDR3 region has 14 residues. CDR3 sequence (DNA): TGTGCCAGCAGGTCAGGGACAGTGAACACTGAAGCTTTCTTT. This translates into CASRSGTVNTEAFF.

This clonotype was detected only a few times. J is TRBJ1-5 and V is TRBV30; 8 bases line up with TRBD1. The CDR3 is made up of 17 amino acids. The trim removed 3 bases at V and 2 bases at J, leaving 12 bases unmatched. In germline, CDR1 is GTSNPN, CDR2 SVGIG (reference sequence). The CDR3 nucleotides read TGTGCCTGGAGCCCACAAGGGGCAGGGGGCGGCAATCAGCCCCAGCATTTT. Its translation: CAWSPQGAGGGNQPQHF.

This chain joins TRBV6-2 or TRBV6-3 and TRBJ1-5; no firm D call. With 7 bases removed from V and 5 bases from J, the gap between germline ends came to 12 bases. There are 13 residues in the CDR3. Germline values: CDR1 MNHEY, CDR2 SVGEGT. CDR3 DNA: TGTGCCAGCATCGCCGAGGACCATCAGCCCCAGCATTTT. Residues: CASIAEDHQPQHF.

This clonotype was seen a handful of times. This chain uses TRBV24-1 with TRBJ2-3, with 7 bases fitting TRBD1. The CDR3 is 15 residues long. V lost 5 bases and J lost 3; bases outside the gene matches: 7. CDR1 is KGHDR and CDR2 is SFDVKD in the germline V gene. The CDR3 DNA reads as TGTGCCACCAGTGGGTACAGGGGTGAGACAGATACGCAGTATTTT. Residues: CATSGYRGETDTQYF.

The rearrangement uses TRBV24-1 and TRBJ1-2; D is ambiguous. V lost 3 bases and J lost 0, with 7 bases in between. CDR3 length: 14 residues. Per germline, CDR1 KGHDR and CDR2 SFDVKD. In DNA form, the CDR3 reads TGTGCCACCAGTGATACTAGAGCTAACTATGGCTACACCTTC. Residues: CATSDTRANYGYTF.

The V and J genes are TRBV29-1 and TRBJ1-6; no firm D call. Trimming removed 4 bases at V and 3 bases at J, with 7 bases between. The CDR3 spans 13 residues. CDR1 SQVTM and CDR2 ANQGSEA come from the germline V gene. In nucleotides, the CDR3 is TGCAGCGTTGGGATAGACTATAATTCACCCCTCCACTTT. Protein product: CSVGIDYNSPLHF.

This CDR3 is CAWRAPATGELFF. The CDR3 DNA is TGTGCCTGGAGGGCTCCTGCGACCGGGGAGCTGTTTTTT. V usage is TRBV30 and J usage is TRBJ2-2; D gene ambiguous. The CDR3 length is 13 residues. Trimming took 3 bases from V and 5 from J, leaving 10 bases between them. Germline V gene lookup returns CDR1 GTSNPN and CDR2 SVGIG (reference sequence).

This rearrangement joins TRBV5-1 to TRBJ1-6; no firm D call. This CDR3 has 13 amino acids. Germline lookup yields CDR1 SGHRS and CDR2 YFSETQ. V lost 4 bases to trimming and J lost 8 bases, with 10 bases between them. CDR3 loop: CASSLKSDSPLHF. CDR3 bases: TGCGCCAGCAGCCTTAAGTCCGATTCACCCCTCCACTTT.

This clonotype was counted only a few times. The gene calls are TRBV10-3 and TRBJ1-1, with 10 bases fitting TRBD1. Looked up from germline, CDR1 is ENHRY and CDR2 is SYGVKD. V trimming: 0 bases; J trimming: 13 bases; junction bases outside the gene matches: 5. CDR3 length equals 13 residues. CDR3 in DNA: TGTGCCATCAGTGAGTCCACGGACAGGGGGGTTTTCTTT. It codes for CAISESTDRGVFF.

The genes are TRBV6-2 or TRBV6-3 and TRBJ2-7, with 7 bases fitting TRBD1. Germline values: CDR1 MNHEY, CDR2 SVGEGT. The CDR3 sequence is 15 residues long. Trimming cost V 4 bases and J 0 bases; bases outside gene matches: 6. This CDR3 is CASSSPGTVSYEQYF. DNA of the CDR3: TGTGCCAGCAGTTCTCCCGGGACAGTCTCCTACGAGCAGTACTTC.

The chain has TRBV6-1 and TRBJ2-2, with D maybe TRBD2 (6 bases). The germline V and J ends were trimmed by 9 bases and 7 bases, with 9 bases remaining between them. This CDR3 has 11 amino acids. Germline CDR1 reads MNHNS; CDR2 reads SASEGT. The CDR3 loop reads CASREYGELFF. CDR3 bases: TGTGCCAGTCGGGAGTACGGGGAGCTGTTTTTT.

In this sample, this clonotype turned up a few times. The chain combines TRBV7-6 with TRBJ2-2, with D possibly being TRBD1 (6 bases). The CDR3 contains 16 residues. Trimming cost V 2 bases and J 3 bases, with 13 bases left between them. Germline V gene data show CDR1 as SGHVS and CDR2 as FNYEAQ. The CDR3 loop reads CASSLLRDIDTGELFF. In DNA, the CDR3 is TGTGCCAGCAGCTTACTGAGGGACATAGACACCGGGGAGCTGTTTTTT.

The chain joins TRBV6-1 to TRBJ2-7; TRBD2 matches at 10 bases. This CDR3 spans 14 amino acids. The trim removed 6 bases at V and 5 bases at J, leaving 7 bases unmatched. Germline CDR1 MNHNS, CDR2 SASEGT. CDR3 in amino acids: CASRRTSGRDEQYF. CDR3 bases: TGTGCCAGCAGACGGACTAGCGGTAGAGACGAGCAGTACTTC.

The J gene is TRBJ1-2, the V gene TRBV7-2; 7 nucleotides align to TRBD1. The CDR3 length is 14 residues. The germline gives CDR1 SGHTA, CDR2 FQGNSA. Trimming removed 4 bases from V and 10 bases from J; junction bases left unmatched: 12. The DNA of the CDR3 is TGTGCCAGCAGCTCCCCCCGGAGGGGGCCTAACTACACCTTC. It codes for CASSSPRRGPNYTF.

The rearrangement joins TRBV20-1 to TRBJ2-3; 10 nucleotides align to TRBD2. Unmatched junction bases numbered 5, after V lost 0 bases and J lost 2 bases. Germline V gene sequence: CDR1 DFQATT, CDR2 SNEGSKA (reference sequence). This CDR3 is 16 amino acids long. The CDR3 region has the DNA TGCAGTGCTAGAGATGTACTAGCGGGATACACAGATACGCAGTATTTT. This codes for CSARDVLAGYTDTQYF.

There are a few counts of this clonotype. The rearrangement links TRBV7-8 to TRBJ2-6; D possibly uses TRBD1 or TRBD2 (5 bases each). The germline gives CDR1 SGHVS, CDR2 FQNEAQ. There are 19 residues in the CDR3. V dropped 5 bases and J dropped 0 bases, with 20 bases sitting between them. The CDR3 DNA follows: TGTGCCAGCAGCCCGGGGCGAGACCGTCGGTACTCTGGGGCCAACGTCCTGACTTTC. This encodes CASSPGRDRRYSGANVLTF.

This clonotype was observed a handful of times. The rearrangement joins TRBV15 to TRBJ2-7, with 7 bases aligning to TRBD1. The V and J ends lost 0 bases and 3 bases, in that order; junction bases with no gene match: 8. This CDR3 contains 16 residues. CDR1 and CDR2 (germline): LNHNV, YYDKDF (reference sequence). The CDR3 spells CATSRDIMGQSYEQYF. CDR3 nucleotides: TGTGCCACCAGCAGAGATATTATGGGACAGAGCTACGAGCAGTACTTC. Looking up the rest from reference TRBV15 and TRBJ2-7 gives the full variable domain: DAMVIQNPRYQVTQFGKPVTLSCSQTLNHNVMYWYQQKSSQAPKLLFHYYDKDFNNEADTPDNFQSRRPNTSFCFLDIRSPGLGDTAMYLCATSRDIMGQSYEQYFGPGTRLTVT.

This CDR3 is CGSIKGADTGELFF. CDR3 sequence (DNA): TGTGGATCGATAAAGGGGGCGGACACCGGGGAGCTGTTTTTT. This rearrangement joins TRBV28 to TRBJ2-2, with 7 positions matching TRBD1. The CDR3 sequence is 14 residues long. Germline V gene sequence: CDR1 MDHEN, CDR2 SYDVKM. Variable domain in full (rest from reference TRBV28 and TRBJ2-2): DVKVTQSSRYLVKRTGEKVFLECVQDMDHENMFWYRQDPGLGLRLIYFSYDVKMKEKGDIPEGYSVSREKKERFSLILESASTNQTSMYLCGSIKGADTGELFFGEGSRLTVL.

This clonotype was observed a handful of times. The CDR3, as DNA: TGTGCCAGCAGCGGACAGGGTTTCGGCTACACCTTC. Its protein is CASSGQGFGYTF. The chain recombines TRBV7-2 with TRBJ1-2, with 8 positions matching TRBD1. Germline values: CDR1 SGHTA, CDR2 FQGNSA. The CDR3 totals 12 residues. Trimming removed 5 bases from V and 8 bases from J; junction bases left unmatched: 4.

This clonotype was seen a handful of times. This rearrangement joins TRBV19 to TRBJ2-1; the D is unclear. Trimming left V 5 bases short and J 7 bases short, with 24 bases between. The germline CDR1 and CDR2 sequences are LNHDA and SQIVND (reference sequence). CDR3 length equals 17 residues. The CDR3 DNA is TGTGCCAGTAGTTTAGTTGCTACTATCCGTAATGCGAATGAGCAGTTCTTC. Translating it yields CASSLVATIRNANEQFF. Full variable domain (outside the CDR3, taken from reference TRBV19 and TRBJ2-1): DGGITQSPKYLFRKEGQNVTLSCEQNLNHDAMYWYRQDPGQGLRLIYYSQIVNDFQKGDIAEGYSVSREKKESFPLTVTSAQKNPTAFYLCASSLVATIRNANEQFFGPGTRLTVL.